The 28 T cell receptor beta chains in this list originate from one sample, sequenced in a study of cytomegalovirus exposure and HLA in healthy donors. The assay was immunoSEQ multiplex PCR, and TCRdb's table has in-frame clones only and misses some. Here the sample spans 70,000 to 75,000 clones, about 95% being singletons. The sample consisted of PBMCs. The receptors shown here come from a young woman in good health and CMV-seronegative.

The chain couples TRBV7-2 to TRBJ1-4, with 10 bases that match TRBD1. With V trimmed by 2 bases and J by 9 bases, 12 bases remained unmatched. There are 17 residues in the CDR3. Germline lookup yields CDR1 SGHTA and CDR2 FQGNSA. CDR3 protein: CASSLSISGQGSKKLFF. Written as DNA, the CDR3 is TGTGCCAGCAGCTTAAGTATTTCGGGACAGGGGTCGAAAAAACTGTTTTTT.

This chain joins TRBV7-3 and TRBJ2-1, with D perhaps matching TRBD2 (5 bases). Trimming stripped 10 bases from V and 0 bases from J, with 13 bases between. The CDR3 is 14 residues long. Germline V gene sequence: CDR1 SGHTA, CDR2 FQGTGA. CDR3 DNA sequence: TGTGCCATCCGCCGGAGGTACTCCTACAATGAGCAGTTCTTC. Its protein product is CAIRRRYSYNEQFF.

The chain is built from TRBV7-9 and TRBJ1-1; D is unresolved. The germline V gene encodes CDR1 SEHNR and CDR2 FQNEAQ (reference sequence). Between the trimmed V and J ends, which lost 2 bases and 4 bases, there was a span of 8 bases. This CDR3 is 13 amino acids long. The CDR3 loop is CASSLSLLTEAFF. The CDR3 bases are TGTGCCAGCAGCTTATCCCTTCTCACTGAAGCTTTCTTT.

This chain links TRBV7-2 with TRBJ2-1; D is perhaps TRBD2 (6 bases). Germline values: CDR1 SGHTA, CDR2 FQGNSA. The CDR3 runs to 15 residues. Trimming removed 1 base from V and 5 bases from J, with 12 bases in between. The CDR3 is CASSLVQDYHNEQFF. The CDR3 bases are TGTGCCAGCAGCTTAGTACAGGACTATCACAATGAGCAGTTCTTC.

The CDR3 region has the DNA TGCGCCAGCAGCTCTCAGGGGATAGGAAATTCACCCCTCCACTTT. Translation: CASSSQGIGNSPLHF. The rearrangement joins TRBV5-1 to TRBJ1-6; D is possibly TRBD1 (6 bases). CDR3 size: 15 residues. The germline CDR1 and CDR2 sequences are SGHRS and YFSETQ. The V end lost 3 bases, the J end lost 7 bases, and 14 bases lay between the germline ends. Variable domain in full (rest from reference TRBV5-1 and TRBJ1-6): KAGVTQTPRYLIKTRGQQVTLSCSPISGHRSVSWYQQTPGQGLQFLFEYFSETQRNKGNFPGRFSGRQFSNSRSEMNVSTLELGDSALYLCASSSQGIGNSPLHFGNGTRLTVT.

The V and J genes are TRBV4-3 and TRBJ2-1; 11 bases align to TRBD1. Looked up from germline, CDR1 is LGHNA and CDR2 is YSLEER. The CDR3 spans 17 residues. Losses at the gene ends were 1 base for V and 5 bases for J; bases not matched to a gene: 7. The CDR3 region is CASSQGPDRGQDNEQFF. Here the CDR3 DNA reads TGCGCCAGCAGCCAAGGGCCGGACAGGGGGCAGGACAATGAGCAGTTCTTC.

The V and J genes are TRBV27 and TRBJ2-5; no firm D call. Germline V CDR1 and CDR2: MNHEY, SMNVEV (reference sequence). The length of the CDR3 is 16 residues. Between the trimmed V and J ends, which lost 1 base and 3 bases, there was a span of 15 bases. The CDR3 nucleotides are TGTGCCAGCAGTTTATTTAGGTCAGGTCAGGAAGAGACCCAGTACTTC. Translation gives CASSLFRSGQEETQYF.

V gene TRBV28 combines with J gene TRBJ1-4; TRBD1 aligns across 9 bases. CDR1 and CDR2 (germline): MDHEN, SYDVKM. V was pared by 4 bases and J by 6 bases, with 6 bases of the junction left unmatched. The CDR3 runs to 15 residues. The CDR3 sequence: CASSYPGQGDEKLFF. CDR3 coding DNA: TGTGCCAGCAGTTATCCGGGACAGGGCGATGAAAAACTGTTTTTT.

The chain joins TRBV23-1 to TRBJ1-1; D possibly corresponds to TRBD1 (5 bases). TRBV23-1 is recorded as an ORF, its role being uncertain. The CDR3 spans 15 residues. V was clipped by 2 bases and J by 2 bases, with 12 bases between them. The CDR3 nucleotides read TGCGCCAGCAGTCAAGGTCAAGGGGAAAACACTGAAGCTTTCTTT. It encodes CASSQGQGENTEAFF.

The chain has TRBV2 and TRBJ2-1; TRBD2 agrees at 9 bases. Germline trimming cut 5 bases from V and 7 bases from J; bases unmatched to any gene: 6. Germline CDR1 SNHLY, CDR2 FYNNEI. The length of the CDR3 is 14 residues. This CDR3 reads CASSLSGSHNEQFF. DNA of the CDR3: TGTGCCAGCAGTCTTAGCGGGAGCCATAATGAGCAGTTCTTC.

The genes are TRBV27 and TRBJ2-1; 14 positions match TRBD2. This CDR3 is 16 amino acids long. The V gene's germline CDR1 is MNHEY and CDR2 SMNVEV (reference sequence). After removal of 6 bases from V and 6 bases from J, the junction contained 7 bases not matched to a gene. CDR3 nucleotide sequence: TGTGCCAGCAGGCAGCCGGGACTAGCGGGAGTCAATGAGCAGTTCTTC. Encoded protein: CASRQPGLAGVNEQFF.

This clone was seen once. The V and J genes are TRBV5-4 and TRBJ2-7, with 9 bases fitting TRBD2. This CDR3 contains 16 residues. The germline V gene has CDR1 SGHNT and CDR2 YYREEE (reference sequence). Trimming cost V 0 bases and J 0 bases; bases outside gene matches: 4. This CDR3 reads CASSLGGAGGSYEQYF. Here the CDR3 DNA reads TGTGCCAGCAGCTTGGGGGGAGCGGGAGGCTCCTACGAGCAGTACTTC.

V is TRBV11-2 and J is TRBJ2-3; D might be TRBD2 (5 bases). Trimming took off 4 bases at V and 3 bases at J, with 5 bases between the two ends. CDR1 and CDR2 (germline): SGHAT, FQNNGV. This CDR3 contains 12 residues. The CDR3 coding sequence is TGTGCCAGCAGCTGGGAGACAGATACGCAGTATTTT. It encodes CASSWETDTQYF. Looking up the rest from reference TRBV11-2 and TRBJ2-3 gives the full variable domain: EAGVAQSPRYKIIEKRQSVAFWCNPISGHATLYWYQQILGQGPKLLIQFQNNGVVDDSQLPKDRFSAERLKGVDSTLKIQPAKLEDSAVYLCASSWETDTQYFGPGTRLTVL.

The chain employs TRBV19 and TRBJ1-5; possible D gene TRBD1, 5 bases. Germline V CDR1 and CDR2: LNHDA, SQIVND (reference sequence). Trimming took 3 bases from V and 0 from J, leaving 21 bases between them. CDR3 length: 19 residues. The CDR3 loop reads CASSILGGLSTYSNQPQHF. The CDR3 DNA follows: TGTGCCAGTAGTATTCTGGGGGGTCTTTCAACCTATAGCAATCAGCCCCAGCATTTT.

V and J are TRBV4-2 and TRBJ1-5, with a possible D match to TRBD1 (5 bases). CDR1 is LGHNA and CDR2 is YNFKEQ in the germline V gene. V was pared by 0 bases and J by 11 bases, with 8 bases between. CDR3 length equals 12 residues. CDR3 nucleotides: TGTGCCAGCAGCCAAGAGTGGGGGGCCCAGCATTTT. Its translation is CASSQEWGAQHF.

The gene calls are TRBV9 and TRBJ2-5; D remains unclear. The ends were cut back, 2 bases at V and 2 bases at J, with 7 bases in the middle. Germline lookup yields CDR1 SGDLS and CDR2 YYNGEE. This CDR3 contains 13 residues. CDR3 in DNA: TGTGCCAGCAGCGTTGAGATTCAAGAGACCCAGTACTTC. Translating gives CASSVEIQETQYF. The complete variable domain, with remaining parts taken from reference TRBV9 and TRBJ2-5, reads DSGVTQTPKHLITATGQRVTLRCSPRSGDLSVYWYQQSLDQGLQFLIQYYNGEERAKGNILERFSAQQFPDLHSELNLSSLELGDSALYFCASSVEIQETQYFGPGTRLLVL.

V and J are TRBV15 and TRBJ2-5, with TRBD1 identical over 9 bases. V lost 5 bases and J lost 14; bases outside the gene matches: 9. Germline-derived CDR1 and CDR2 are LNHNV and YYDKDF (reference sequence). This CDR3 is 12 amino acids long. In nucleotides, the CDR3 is TGTGCCACCAGCGGGACAGGGAGGGAGGGCTACTTC. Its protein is CATSGTGREGYF.

In DNA form, the CDR3 reads TGCGCCAGCAGCCAAGTCACGGGGGTGGGAAACACCATATATTTT. Its protein is CASSQVTGVGNTIYF. The chain is built from TRBV4-1 and TRBJ1-3; D possibly corresponds to TRBD1 (5 bases). The V gene lost 1 base and the J gene lost 4 bases, with 11 bases spanning the gap. Germline values: CDR1 MGHRA, CDR2 YSYEKL. The length of the CDR3 is 15 residues.

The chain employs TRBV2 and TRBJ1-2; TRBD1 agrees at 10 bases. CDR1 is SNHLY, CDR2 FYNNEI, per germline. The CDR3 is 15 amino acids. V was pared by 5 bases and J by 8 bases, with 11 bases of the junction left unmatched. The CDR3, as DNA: TGTGCCAGCAGTCCGTCGGGACAGGGGCGGTGGGGCTACACCTTC. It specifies CASSPSGQGRWGYTF.

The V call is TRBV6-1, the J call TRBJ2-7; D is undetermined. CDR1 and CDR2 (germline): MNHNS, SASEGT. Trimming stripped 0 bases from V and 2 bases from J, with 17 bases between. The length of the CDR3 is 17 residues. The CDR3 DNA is TGTGCCAGCAGTGAAGCGCCGGCTAACAGTCTCGCCTACGAGCAGTACTTC. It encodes CASSEAPANSLAYEQYF.

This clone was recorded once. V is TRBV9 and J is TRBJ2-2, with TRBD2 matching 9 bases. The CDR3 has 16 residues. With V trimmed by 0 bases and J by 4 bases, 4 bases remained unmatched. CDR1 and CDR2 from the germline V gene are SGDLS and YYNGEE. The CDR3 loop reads CASSVGLAGLTGELFF. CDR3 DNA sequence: TGTGCCAGCAGCGTAGGTCTAGCGGGACTCACCGGGGAGCTGTTTTTT.

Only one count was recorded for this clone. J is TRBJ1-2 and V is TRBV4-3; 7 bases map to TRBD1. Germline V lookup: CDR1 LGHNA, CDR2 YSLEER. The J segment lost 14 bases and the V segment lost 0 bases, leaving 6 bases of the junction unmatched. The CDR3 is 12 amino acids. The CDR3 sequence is CASSQETGAKTF. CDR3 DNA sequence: TGCGCCAGCAGCCAAGAAACAGGGGCTAAGACCTTC.

The chain's CDR3 is CASSVGGALAGEYSETQYF. The DNA of the CDR3 is TGTGCCAGCAGCGTAGGGGGGGCCCTAGCGGGGGAGTACTCGGAGACCCAGTACTTC. The chain has TRBV9 and TRBJ2-5; the match to TRBD2 covers 10 bases. Germline V lookup: CDR1 SGDLS, CDR2 YYNGEE. Trimming removed 0 bases from V and 5 bases from J; junction bases left unmatched: 16. The CDR3 totals 19 residues.

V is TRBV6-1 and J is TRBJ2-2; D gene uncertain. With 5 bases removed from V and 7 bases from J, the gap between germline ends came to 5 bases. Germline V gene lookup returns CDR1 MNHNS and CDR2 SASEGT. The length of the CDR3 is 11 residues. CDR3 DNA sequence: TGTGCCAGCAGTTCGGGCGGGGAGCTGTTTTTT. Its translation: CASSSGGELFF.

CDR3 protein: CASSYSGALYNEQFF. The CDR3 DNA follows: TGTGCCAGCAGTTACTCGGGGGCACTTTACAATGAGCAGTTCTTC. V is TRBV6-5 and J is TRBJ2-1; weak D call: TRBD1 (6 bases). Trimming pared 0 bases from V and 4 bases from J, leaving 10 bases between. Germline CDR1 MNHEY, CDR2 SVGAGI. The CDR3 contains 15 residues.

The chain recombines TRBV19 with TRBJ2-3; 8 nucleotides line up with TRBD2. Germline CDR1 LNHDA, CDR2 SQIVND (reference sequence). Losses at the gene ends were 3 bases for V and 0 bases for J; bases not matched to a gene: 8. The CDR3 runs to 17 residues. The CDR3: CASSIILADLSTDTQYF. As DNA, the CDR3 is TGTGCCAGTAGTATTATACTAGCGGATCTTAGCACAGATACGCAGTATTTT.

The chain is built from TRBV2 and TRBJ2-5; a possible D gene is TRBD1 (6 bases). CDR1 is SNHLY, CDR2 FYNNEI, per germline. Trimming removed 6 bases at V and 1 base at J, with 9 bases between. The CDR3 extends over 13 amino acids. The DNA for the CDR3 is TGTGCCAGCAGGACGACAGGCCAAGAGACCCAGTACTTC. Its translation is CASRTTGQETQYF.

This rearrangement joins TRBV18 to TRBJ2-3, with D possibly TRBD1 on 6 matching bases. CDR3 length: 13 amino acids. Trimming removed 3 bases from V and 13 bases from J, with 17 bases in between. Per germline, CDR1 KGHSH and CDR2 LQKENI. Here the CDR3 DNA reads TGTGCCAGCTCACCGGGGGCGTCTCACGCGGAGTATTTT. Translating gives CASSPGASHAEYF.